A selection of T cell receptor beta chains follows, all from one sample in a study of T cell responses to AZD1222 COVID-19 vaccine. This table comes from immunoSEQ multiplex PCR, and its TCRdb copy is limited to in-frame clones, with some not included. The data show 110,000 to 150,000 clones, 92% seen once. Sample: peripheral blood, taken on day 0 of AZD1222 vaccination. These receptors all come from an adult in good health. The CDR3 runs from the conserved cysteine through the conserved F or W. The D gene is left open where the match is weak. Size values are once, few and many counts, or a class for expanded clones, and some rows have none.

V gene	D gene	clone size	J gene	CDR3 protein	CDR3 DNA
TRBV19	.	few	TRBJ2-1	CASSTDNEQFF	TGTGCCAGTAGCACGGACAATGAGCAGTTCTTC
TRBV7-7	TRBD2	once	TRBJ2-7	CASSQRGSTEQYF	TGTGCCAGCAGCCAGCGCGGGAGCACCGAGCAGTACTTC
TRBV28	.	.	TRBJ2-3	CASSGGATDTQYF	TGTGCCAGCAGTGGGGGAGCCACAGATACGCAGTATTTT
TRBV28	.	.	TRBJ1-5	CASSVNRVNQPQHF	TGTGCCAGCAGCGTGAACAGGGTAAACCAGCCCCAGCATTTT
TRBV12-3/TRBV12-4	TRBD2	.	TRBJ2-4	CASSIPGLAAQYF	TGTGCCAGCAGTATACCGGGACTAGCGGCCCAGTACTTC
TRBV16	TRBD1	few	TRBJ1-5	CASSQGQVPDQPQHF	TGTGCCAGCAGTCAAGGACAGGTCCCTGATCAGCCCCAGCATTTT
TRBV5-1	TRBD1	.	TRBJ2-6	CASSVDRWDVLTF	TGCGCCAGCAGCGTGGACAGGTGGGACGTCCTGACTTTC
TRBV9	TRBD2	.	TRBJ2-2	CASSVPRGLANTGELFF	TGTGCCAGCAGCGTTCCCAGGGGACTAGCGAACACCGGGGAGCTGTTTTTT
TRBV21-1	.	.	TRBJ1-5	CASSNKIKGQGLGGQPQHF	TGTGCCAGCAGCAATAAGATAAAGGGACAGGGGCTAGGGGGTCAGCCCCAGCATTTT
TRBV6-5	TRBD1	.	TRBJ2-3	CASSYGDRVDTQYF	TGTGCCAGCAGTTACGGGGACAGGGTCGATACGCAGTATTTT
TRBV19	.	.	TRBJ2-3	CASESDTQYF	TGTGCCAGCGAGTCAGATACGCAGTATTTT
TRBV21-1	.	.	TRBJ1-5	CASSPRREGQPQHF	TGTGCCAGCAGCCCTCGGAGGGAGGGTCAGCCCCAGCATTTT
TRBV30	.	once	TRBJ2-1	CAWRRGEQFF	TGTGCCTGGAGAAGGGGTGAGCAGTTCTTC
TRBV4-1	.	.	TRBJ2-1	CASSRGGGDEQFF	TGCGCCAGCAGCCGGGGCGGAGGCGATGAGCAGTTCTTC
TRBV3-1/TRBV3-2	TRBD1	.	TRBJ2-7	CASSQDAGQGGMQYF	TGTGCCAGCAGCCAAGATGCGGGACAGGGAGGGATGCAGTACTTC
TRBV7-2	TRBD1	.	TRBJ1-1	CASSTRQGLNTEAFF	TGTGCCAGCAGCACCCGACAGGGGTTGAACACTGAAGCTTTCTTT
TRBV6-1	.	.	TRBJ2-3	CASSETSQLSTDTQYF	TGTGCCAGCAGTGAAACTTCACAGCTTAGCACAGATACGCAGTATTTT
TRBV7-8	TRBD1	.	TRBJ2-7	CASSLGIRDSSYEQYF	TGTGCCAGCAGCTTAGGCATCAGGGACAGCTCCTACGAGCAGTACTTC
TRBV2	TRBD1	once	TRBJ2-3	CASSQRQGSTDTQYF	TGTGCCAGCAGTCAACGACAGGGGAGCACAGATACGCAGTATTTT
TRBV14	TRBD1	.	TRBJ1-2	CASSPWTGFGYTF	TGTGCCAGCAGCCCGTGGACAGGGTTCGGCTACACCTTC
TRBV11-2	.	.	TRBJ2-3	CASSSNWDSTDTQYF	TGTGCCAGCAGCTCCAACTGGGACAGCACAGATACGCAGTATTTT
TRBV10-3	TRBD1	.	TRBJ2-7	CAIGKDRTYEQYF	TGTGCCATTGGGAAGGACAGGACCTACGAGCAGTACTTC